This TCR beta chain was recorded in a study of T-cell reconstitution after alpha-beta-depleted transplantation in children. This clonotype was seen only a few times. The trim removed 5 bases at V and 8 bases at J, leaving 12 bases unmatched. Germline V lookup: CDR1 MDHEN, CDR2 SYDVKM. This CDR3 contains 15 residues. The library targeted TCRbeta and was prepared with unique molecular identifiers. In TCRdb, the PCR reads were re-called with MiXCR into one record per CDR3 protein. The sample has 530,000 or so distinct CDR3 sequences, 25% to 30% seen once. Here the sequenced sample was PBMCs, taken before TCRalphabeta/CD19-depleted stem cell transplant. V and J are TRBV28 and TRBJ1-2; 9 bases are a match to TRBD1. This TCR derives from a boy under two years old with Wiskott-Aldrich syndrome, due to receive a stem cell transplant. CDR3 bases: TGTGCCAGCAGTATACCGGGACAGGGTTTGTGGGGCTACACCTTC. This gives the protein CASSIPGQGLWGYTF.